This record looks at one T cell receptor beta chain sequence and its context. The sample belongs to a study of blood T cell repertoires in COVID-19. Study information: Italy, Spain and the United States were the sources of the convalescent and acute COVID-19 samples. The analysed material was cDNA or gDNA that came from T cells, B-cell-depleted T cells, or PBMCs.

The authors' processing: Using reference gene primer amplification, nucleated cell counts were estimated. The method was immunoSEQ multiplex PCR; TCRdb's version includes in-frame clones alone and lacks a portion of them. The V and J calls and clone size are taken from that table; D and trimming were inferred from the DNA. The profile shows some 300,000 clones, more than 85% of them singletons. This TCR came from a man between 65 and 79 years old with acute or convalescent COVID-19. The sequenced sample was peripheral blood.

The DNA of the CDR3 is TGTGCCAGCAGCCATAGACCGGCCAGAGGTGGCACTGAAGCTTTCTTT. This encodes CASSHRPARGGTEAFF. The chain links TRBV7-9 to TRBJ1-1; no definite D call. Germline V lookup: CDR1 SEHNR, CDR2 FQNEAQ (reference sequence). The length of the CDR3 is 16 residues. V lost 5 bases and J 4 bases, leaving 20 bases between the germline ends.